A selection of T cell receptor beta chains follows, all from one sample in a study of cytomegalovirus exposure and HLA in healthy donors. Using immunoSEQ multiplex PCR, the repertoire was profiled, and TCRdb retains in-frame clones only, with some absent. Of 90,000 to 120,000 clones listed, around 76% are singletons. Sequencing used PBMCs. The source is a young man in good health and CMV-seronegative. CDR3s include the opening cysteine and the closing phenylalanine or tryptophan. The order of the fields is V gene, clone size, D gene, J gene, CDR3 protein, CDR3 DNA. A D gene is named only where the DNA matches it firmly. The listing skips clone size in some rows; elsewhere it reads once, few, many or a size class.

V: TRBV5-1; size: .; D: .; J: TRBJ2-5; CDR3: CASSFGAALETQYF; DNA: TGCGCCAGCAGCTTTGGGGCTGCCCTTGAGACCCAGTACTTC
V: TRBV10-3; size: .; D: .; J: TRBJ1-4; CDR3: CAISEGALEKLFF; DNA: TGTGCCATCAGTGAGGGGGCGCTTGAAAAACTGTTTTTT
V: TRBV7-9; size: .; D: .; J: TRBJ2-2; CDR3: CASSGQLGAGELFF; DNA: TGTGCCAGCAGCGGACAGTTGGGGGCCGGGGAGCTGTTTTTT
V: TRBV10-3; size: .; D: .; J: TRBJ1-3; CDR3: CAIAWSSGNTIYF; DNA: TGTGCCATCGCATGGAGCTCTGGAAACACCATATATTTT
V: TRBV2; size: .; D: .; J: TRBJ2-7; CDR3: CASSEGWGEGYEQYF; DNA: TGTGCCAGCAGTGAAGGGTGGGGAGAAGGGTACGAGCAGTACTTC
V: TRBV5-6; size: .; D: TRBD2; J: TRBJ2-3; CDR3: CASSTKSSGGNTQYF; DNA: TGTGCCAGCAGTACCAAGTCTAGCGGGGGGAATACGCAGTATTTT
V: TRBV5-1; size: .; D: .; J: TRBJ1-3; CDR3: CASSLGGSSGNTIYF; DNA: TGCGCCAGCAGCTTGGGAGGGAGCTCTGGAAACACCATATATTTT
V: TRBV18; size: .; D: .; J: TRBJ2-7; CDR3: CASSPSTGGSSSYEQYF; DNA: TGTGCCAGCTCACCGAGTACGGGTGGGTCAAGCTCCTACGAGCAGTACTTC
V: TRBV14; size: .; D: .; J: TRBJ2-7; CDR3: CASSLAAAGPGEQYF; DNA: TGTGCCAGCAGCCTCGCCGCGGCGGGTCCGGGCGAGCAGTACTTC
V: TRBV6-5; size: .; D: .; J: TRBJ2-7; CDR3: CASRNQRTVDYEQYF; DNA: TGTGCCAGCAGAAACCAACGGACAGTTGACTACGAGCAGTACTTC
V: TRBV19; size: .; D: .; J: TRBJ1-1; CDR3: CASSTDKNTEAFF; DNA: TGTGCCAGTAGCACAGATAAGAACACTGAAGCTTTCTTT
V: TRBV7-2; size: .; D: .; J: TRBJ2-7; CDR3: CASSRAEAYYEQYF; DNA: TGTGCCAGCAGCCGAGCGGAGGCGTACTACGAGCAGTACTTC
V: TRBV7-8; size: .; D: TRBD1; J: TRBJ2-1; CDR3: CASSPTDRGSYNEQFF; DNA: TGTGCCAGCAGCCCCACAGACAGGGGCTCCTACAATGAGCAGTTCTTC
V: TRBV6-1; size: .; D: .; J: TRBJ1-5; CDR3: CASSDSGGNQPQHF; DNA: TGTGCCAGCAGTGATTCAGGGGGCAATCAGCCCCAGCATTTT
V: TRBV25-1; size: .; D: .; J: TRBJ1-2; CDR3: CASSDPGEVYGYTF; DNA: TGTGCCAGCAGTGACCCCGGGGAGGTCTATGGCTACACCTTC
V: TRBV11-2; size: once; D: TRBD1; J: TRBJ2-3; CDR3: CASSLEGPGTGWTDTQYF; DNA: TGTGCCAGCAGCTTAGAAGGGCCCGGGACAGGGTGGACAGATACGCAGTATTTT
V: TRBV27; size: .; D: .; J: TRBJ1-2; CDR3: CASSLLRGYGYTF; DNA: TGTGCCAGCAGTTTACTACGTGGCTATGGCTACACCTTC
V: TRBV9; size: .; D: TRBD2; J: TRBJ2-3; CDR3: CASSVGTSGSGTDTQYF; DNA: TGTGCCAGCAGCGTAGGAACTAGCGGGTCAGGCACAGATACGCAGTATTTT